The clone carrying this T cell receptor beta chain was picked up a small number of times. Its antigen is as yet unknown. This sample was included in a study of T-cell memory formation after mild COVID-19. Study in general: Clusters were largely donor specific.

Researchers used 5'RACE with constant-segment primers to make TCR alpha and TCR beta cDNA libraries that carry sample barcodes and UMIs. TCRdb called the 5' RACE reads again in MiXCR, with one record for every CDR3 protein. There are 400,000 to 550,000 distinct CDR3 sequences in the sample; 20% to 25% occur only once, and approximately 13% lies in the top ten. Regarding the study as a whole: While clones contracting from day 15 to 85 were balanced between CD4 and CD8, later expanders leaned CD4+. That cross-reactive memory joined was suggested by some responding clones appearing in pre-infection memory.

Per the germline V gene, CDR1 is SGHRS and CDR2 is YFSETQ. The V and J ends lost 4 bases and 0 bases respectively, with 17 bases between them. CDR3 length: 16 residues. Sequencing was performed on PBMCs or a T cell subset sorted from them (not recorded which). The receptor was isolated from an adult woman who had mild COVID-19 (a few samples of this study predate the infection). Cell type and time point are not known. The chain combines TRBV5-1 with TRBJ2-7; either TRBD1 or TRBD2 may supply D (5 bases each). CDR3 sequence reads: CASSVLGEGSSYEQYF. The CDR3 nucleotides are TGCGCCAGCAGCGTCCTTGGCGAGGGGAGCTCCTACGAGCAGTACTTC.